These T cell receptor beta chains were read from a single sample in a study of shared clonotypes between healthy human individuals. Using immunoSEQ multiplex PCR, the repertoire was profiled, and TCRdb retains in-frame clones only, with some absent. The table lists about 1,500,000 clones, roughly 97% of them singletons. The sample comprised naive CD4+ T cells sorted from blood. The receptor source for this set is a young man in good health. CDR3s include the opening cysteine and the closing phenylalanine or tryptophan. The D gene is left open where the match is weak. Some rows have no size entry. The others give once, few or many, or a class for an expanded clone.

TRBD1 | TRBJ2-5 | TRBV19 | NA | CASSILTGGRLETQYF | TGTGCCAGTAGTATACTGACAGGGGGCCGGTTGGAGACCCAGTACTTC
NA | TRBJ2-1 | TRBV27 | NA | CASSSPPGPLGNEQFF | TGTGCCAGCAGTTCCCCCCCGGGACCCCTAGGCAATGAGCAGTTCTTC
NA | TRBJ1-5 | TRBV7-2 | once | CASSVEDSRNQPQHF | TGTGCCAGCAGCGTAGAGGACAGCAGAAATCAGCCCCAGCATTTT
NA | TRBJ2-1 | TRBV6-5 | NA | CASSYFGSPKRDEQFF | TGTGCCAGCAGTTACTTCGGGTCTCCAAAGCGCGATGAGCAGTTCTTC
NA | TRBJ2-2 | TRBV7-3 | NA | CASSLGGERTGELFF | TGTGCCAGCAGCTTAGGTGGGGAGCGTACCGGGGAGCTGTTTTTT
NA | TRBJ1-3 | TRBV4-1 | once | CASSHPWPVGNTIYF | TGCGCCAGCAGCCACCCGTGGCCGGTTGGAAACACCATATATTTT
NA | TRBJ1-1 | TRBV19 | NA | CASSIIWETGSENTEAFF | TGTGCCAGTAGTATCATTTGGGAGACAGGATCGGAGAACACTGAAGCTTTCTTT
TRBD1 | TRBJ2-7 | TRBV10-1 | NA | CASRGQGNEQYF | TGCGCCAGCAGGGGACAGGGGAACGAGCAGTACTTC
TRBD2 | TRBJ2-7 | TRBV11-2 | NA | CASSPQSSSGYYEQYF | TGTGCCAGCAGCCCTCAAAGCTCTAGCGGCTACTACGAGCAGTACTTC
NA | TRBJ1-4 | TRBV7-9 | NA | CASSLAEGTNEKLFF | TGTGCCAGCAGCTTAGCGGAGGGTACAAATGAAAAACTGTTTTTT
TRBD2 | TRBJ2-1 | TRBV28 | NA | CASSFRSSGRPSYNEQFF | TGTGCCAGCAGTTTCCGGTCTAGCGGGAGACCCTCTTACAATGAGCAGTTCTTC
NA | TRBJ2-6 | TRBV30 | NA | CAWSLGDSAVLTF | TGTGCCTGGAGTCTAGGGGATAGCGCCGTCCTGACTTTC
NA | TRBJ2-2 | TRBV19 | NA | CASSTYSGPGELFF | TGTGCCAGTAGTACCTATTCAGGGCCCGGGGAGCTGTTTTTT
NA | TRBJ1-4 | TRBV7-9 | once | CASSFLGEKLFF | TGTGCCAGCAGCTTCCTGGGAGAAAAACTGTTTTTT
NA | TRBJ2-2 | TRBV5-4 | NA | CASSSEASRTGELFF | TGTGCCAGCAGCTCGGAGGCCTCGAGGACCGGGGAGCTGTTTTTT
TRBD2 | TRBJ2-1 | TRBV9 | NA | CASSVRFGTSVHNEQFF | TGTGCCAGCAGCGTACGTTTCGGGACTAGCGTCCACAATGAGCAGTTCTTC
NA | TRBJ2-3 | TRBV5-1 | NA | CASSRLASSTDTQYF | TGCGCCAGCAGCAGGCTAGCGTCTAGCACAGATACGCAGTATTTT
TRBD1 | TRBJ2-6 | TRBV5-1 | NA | CASSDLPGTGVTGANVLTF | TGCGCCAGCAGCGATTTGCCCGGGACAGGGGTTACTGGGGCCAACGTCCTGACTTTC
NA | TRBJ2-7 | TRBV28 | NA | CASSLGTAYEQYF | TGTGCCAGCAGTCTGGGGACCGCTTACGAGCAGTACTTC
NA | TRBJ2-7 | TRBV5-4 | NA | CASSSMGREQYF | TGTGCCAGCAGCTCCATGGGGCGGGAGCAGTACTTC
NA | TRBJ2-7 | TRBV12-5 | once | CASGLGGGSTEQYF | TGTGCTAGTGGCCTAGGCGGAGGGTCTACCGAGCAGTACTTC
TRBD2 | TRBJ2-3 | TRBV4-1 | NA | CASSQANAGADTQYF | TGCGCCAGCAGCCAAGCTAACGCGGGAGCAGATACGCAGTATTTT
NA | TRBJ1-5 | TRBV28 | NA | CASSFAGGGQPQHF | TGTGCCAGCAGTTTCGCAGGAGGCGGCCAGCCCCAGCATTTT
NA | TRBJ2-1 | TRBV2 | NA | CASNRVSYNEQFF | TGTGCCAGCAACAGGGTCTCCTACAATGAGCAGTTCTTC
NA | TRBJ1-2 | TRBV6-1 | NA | CASSEQGNYGYTF | TGTGCCAGCAGTGAACAGGGAAACTATGGCTACACCTTC
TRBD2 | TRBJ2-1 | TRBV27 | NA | CASSLRLAGASYNEQFF | TGTGCCAGCAGTCTGCGCCTAGCGGGAGCCTCCTACAATGAGCAGTTCTTC
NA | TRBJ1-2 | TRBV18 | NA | CASSEDRNYGYTF | TGTGCCAGCTCCGAAGACCGTAACTATGGCTACACCTTC
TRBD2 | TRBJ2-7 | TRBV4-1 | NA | CASSLSPGGGSSYEQYF | TGCGCCAGCAGCCTCTCCCCCGGGGGAGGGAGCTCCTACGAGCAGTACTTC